This record covers a single T cell receptor (beta chain). Unmatched junction bases numbered 0, after V lost 4 bases and J lost 5 bases. This CDR3 has 13 residues. The germline V gene encodes CDR1 KGHSH and CDR2 LQKENI. These data are taken from a study of blood T cell repertoires in COVID-19. As for the study in general: Specimens from acute and convalescent COVID-19 originated in the United States, Italy and Spain. Sample material is recorded as cDNA or gDNA derived from T cells, B-cell-depleted T cells, or PBMCs.

In the source study's methods: Using reference gene primer amplification, nucleated cell counts were estimated. Some clones are missing from TCRdb's copy, which holds only in-frame ones; the method was immunoSEQ multiplex PCR. V, J and clone size are those of that table, while D and trimming were read from the DNA. The sample records 270,000 or so clones, about nine tenths being singletons. This receptor was identified in a woman aged 25 to 39 with active or convalescent COVID-19. Sequenced input: peripheral blood. The chain uses TRBV18 and TRBJ1-5; TRBD1 matches at 9 bases. This chain's CDR3 is CASSRTGDQPQHF. In DNA, the CDR3 is TGTGCCAGCTCACGGACAGGGGATCAGCCCCAGCATTTT.